This TCR beta chain derives from a study of shared clonotypes between healthy human individuals. Study-level findings and limits: Compared with memory subsets, naive subsets generally had larger estimated richness. Blood alone was sampled, and tissue repertoires likely differ. Some naive CD4 clonotypes, roughly 5%, turned up in common across several donors.

Germline V gene lookup returns CDR1 SEHNR and CDR2 FQNEAQ (reference sequence). V was pared by 1 base and J by 6 bases, with 10 bases between. The length of the CDR3 is 13 residues. Naive CD8 isolation took CD45RO-negative cells positively selected for CCR7 and excluded terminally differentiated effector memory CD45RA+ cells. Concerning this clone itself: Its antigen is still unknown.

The method was immunoSEQ multiplex PCR; TCRdb's version includes in-frame clones alone and lacks a portion of them. The table has some 2,000,000 clones, approximately 94% seen once. The V and J genes are TRBV7-9 and TRBJ2-7, with D unresolved. The sequenced material came from naive CD8+ T cells sorted from blood. The TCR sequence derives from a man between 18 and 35 years old in good health. Here the CDR3 DNA reads TGTGCCAGCAGCTTAGAAAGGCAGAGCGAGCAGTACTTC. As protein: CASSLERQSEQYF.